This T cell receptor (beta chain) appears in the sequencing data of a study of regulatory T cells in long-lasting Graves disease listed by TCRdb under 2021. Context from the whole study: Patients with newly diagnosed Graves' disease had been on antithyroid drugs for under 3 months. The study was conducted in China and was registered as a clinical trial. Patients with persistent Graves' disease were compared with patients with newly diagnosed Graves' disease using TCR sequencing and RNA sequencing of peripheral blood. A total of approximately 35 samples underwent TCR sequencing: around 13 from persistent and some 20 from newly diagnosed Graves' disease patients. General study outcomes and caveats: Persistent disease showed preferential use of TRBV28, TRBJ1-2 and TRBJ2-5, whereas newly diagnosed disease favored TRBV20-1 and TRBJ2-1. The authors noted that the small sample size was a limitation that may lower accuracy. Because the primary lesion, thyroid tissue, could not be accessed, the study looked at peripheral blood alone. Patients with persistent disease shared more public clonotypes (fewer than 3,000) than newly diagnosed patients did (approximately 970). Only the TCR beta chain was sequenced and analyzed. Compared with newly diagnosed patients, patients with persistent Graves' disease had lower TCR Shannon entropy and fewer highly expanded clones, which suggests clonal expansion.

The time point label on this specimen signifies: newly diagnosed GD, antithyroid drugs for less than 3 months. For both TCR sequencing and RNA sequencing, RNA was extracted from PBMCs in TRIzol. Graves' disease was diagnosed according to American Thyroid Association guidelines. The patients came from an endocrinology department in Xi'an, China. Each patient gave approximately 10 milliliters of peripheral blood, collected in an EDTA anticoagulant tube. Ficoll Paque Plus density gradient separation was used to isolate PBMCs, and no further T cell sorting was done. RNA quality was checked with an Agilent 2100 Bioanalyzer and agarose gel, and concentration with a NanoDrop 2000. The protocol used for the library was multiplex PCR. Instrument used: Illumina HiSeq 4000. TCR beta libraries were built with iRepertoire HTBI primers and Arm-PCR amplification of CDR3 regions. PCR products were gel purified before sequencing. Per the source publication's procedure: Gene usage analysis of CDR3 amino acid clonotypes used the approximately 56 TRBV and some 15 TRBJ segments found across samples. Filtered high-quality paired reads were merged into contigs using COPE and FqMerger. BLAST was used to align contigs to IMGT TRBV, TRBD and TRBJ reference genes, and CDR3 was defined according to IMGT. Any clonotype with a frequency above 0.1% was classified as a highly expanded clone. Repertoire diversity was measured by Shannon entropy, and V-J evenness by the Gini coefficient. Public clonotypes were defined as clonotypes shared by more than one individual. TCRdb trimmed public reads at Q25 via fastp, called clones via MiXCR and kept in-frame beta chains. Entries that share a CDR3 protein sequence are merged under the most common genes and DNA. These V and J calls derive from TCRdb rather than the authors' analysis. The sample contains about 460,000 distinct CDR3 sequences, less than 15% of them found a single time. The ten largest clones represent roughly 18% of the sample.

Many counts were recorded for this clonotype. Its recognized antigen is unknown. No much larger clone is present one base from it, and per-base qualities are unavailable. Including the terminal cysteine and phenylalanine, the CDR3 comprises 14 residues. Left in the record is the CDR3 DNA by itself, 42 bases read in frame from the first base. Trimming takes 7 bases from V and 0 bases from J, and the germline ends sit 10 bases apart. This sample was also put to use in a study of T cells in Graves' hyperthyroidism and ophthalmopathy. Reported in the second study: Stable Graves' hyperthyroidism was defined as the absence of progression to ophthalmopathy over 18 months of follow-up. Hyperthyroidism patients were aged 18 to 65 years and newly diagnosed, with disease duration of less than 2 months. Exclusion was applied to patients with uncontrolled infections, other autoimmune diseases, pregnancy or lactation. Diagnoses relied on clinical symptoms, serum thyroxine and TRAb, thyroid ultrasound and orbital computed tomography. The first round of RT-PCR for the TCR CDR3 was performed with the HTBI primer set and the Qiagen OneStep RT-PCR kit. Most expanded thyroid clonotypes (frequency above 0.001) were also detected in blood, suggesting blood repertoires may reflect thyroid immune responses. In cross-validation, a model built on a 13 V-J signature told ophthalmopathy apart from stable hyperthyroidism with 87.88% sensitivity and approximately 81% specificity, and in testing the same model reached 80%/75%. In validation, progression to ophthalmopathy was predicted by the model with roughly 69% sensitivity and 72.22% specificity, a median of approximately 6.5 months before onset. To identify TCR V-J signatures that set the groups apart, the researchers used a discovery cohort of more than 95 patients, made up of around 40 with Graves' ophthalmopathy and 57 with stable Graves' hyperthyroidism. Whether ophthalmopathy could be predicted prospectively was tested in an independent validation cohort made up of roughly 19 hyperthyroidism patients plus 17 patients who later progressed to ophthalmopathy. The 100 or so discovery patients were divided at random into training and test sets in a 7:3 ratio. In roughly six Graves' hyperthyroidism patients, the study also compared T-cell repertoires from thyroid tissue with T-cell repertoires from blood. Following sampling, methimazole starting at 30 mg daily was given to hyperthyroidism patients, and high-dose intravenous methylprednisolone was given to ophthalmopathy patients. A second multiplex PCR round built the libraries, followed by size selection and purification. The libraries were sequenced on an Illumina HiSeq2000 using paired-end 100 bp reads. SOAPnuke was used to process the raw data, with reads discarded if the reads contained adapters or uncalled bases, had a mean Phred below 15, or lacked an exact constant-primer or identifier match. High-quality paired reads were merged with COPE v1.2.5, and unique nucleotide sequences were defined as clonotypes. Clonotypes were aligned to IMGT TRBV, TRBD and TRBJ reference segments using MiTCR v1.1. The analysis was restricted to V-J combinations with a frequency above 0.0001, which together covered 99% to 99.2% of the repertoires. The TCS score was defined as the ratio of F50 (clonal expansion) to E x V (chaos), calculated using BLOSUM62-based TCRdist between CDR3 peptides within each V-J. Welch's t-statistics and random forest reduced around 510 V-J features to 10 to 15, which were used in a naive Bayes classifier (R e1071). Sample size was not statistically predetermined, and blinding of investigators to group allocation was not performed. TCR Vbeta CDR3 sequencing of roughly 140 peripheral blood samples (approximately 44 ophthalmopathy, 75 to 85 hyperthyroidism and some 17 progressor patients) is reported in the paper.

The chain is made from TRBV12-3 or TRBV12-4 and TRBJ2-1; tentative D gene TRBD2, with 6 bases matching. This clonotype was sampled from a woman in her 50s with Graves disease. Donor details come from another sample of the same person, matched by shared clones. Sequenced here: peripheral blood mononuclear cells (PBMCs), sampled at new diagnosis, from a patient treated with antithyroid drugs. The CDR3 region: CASNLGGSYNEQFF. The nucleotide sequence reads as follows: TGTGCCAGCAATCTGGGGGGCTCCTACAATGAGCAGTTCTTC.